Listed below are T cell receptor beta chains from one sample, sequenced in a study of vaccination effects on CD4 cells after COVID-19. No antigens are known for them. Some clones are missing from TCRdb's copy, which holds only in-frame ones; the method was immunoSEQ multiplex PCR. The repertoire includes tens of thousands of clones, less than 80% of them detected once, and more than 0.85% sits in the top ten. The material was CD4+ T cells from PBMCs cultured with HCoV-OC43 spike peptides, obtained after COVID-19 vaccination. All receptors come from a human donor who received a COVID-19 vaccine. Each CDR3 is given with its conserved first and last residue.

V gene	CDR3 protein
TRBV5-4	CASSSGTPNYNEQFF
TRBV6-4	CASSNWEGSGMGGLYGYTF
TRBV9	CASSVGTSGGINTDTQYF
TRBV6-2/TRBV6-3	CASSYSRGDTDTQYF
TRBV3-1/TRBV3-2	CASSPLWAGGDTQYF
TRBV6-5	CASSLRKFTDTQYF
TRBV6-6	CASSRFSSSGTGKEPQHF
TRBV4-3	CASSHPGQGAGGYTF
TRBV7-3	CASSRTSVNTDTQYF
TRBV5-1	CASSRDLSSYNEQFF
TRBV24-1	CATSDWGGRWRETQYF
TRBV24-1	CATSDPAREDTQYF
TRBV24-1	CATSDPEGPADTQYF
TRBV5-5	CASSLLTTNTEAFF
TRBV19	CASSIVLNTEAFF
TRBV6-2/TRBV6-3	CASSYSRRGFTDTQYF
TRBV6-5	CASSGDRGGNQPQHF
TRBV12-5	CASSTEAGGMPQHF